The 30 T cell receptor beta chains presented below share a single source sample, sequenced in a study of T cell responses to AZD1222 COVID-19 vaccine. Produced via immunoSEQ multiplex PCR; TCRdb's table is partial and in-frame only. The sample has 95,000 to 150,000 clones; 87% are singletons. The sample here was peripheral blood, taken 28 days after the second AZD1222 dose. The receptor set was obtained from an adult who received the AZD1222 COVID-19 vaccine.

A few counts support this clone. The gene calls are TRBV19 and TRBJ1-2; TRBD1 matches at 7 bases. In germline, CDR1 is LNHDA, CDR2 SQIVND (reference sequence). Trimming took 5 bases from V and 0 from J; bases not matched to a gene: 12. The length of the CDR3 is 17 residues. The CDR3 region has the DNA TGTGCCAGTAGTCCCCGACAGGGCGTAGTGGCTAACTATGGCTACACCTTC. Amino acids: CASSPRQGVVANYGYTF.

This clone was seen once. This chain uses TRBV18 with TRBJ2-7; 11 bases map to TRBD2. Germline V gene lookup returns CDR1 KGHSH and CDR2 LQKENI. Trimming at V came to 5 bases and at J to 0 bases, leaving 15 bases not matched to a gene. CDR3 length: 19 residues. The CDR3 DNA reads TGTGCCAGCTCATCCTCCGGGACTAGCGGCCGATACTACTCCTACGAGCAGTACTTC. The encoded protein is CASSSSGTSGRYYSYEQYF.

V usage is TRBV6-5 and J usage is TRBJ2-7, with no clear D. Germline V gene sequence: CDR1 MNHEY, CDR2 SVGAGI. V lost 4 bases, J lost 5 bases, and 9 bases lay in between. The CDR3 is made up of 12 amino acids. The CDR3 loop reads CASSSPFHEQYF. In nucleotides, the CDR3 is TGTGCCAGCAGTTCCCCTTTCCACGAGCAGTACTTC.

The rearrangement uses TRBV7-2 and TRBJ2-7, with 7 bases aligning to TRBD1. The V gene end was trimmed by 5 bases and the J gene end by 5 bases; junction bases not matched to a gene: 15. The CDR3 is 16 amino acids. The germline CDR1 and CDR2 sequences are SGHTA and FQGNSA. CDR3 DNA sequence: TGTGCCAGCAGCCCGCAAATTGCGACAGGGTTCGACGAGCAGTACTTC. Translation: CASSPQIATGFDEQYF.

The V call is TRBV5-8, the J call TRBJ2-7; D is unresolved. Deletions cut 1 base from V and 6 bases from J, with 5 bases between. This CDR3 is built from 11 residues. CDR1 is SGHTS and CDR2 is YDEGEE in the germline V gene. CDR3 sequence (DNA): TGTGCCAGCAGCTTGATCGGCGAGCAGTACTTC. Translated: CASSLIGEQYF. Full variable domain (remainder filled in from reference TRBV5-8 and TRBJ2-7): EAGVTQSPTHLIKTRGQQATLRCSPISGHTSVYWYQQALGLGLQFLLWYDEGEERNRGNFPPRFSGRQFPNYSSELNVNALELEDSALYLCASSLIGEQYFGPGTRLTVT.

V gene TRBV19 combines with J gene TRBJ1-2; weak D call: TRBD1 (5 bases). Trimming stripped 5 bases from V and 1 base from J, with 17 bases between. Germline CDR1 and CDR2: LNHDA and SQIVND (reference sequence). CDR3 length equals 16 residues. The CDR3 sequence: CASSSLDRPYNYGYTF. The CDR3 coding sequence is TGTGCCAGTAGTTCGCTTGACAGACCCTATAACTATGGCTACACCTTC.

This CDR3 is CASSAGEYGYTF. CDR3 bases: TGCGCCAGCAGCGCCGGGGAATATGGCTACACCTTC. The chain combines TRBV5-1 with TRBJ1-2; D gene ambiguous. Trimming left V 4 bases short and J 5 bases short, with 9 bases between. CDR3 length: 12 residues. Germline V CDR1 and CDR2: SGHRS, YFSETQ.

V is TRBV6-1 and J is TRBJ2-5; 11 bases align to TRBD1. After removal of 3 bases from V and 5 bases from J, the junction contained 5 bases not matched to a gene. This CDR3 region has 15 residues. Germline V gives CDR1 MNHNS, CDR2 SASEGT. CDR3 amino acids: CASSDRTGGGETQYF. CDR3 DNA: TGTGCCAGCAGTGACCGGACAGGGGGCGGGGAGACCCAGTACTTC.

CDR3 loop: CASSKGDRSSYEQYF. In DNA form, the CDR3 reads TGTGCCAGCAGCAAAGGGGACCGGAGCTCCTACGAGCAGTACTTC. The V and J genes are TRBV21-1 and TRBJ2-7. TRBV21-1 is flagged as a pseudogene. The CDR3 is 15 residues long.

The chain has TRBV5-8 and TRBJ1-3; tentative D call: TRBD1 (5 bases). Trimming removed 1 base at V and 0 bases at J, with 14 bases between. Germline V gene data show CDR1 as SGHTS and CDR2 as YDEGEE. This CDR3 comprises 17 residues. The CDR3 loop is CASSLLGAHSSGNTIYF. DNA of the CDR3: TGTGCCAGCAGCTTGCTCGGGGCACATAGCTCTGGAAACACCATATATTTT.

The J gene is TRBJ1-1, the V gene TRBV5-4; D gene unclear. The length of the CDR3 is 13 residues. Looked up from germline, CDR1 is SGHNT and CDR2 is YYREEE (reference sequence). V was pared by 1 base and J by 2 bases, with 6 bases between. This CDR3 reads CASSLPSNTEAFF. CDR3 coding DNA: TGTGCCAGCAGCTTGCCGTCTAACACTGAAGCTTTCTTT.

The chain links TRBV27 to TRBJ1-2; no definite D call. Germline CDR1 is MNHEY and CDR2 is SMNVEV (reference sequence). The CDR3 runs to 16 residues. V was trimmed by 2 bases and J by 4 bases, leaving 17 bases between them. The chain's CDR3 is CASSLKAVRRGYGYTF. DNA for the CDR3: TGTGCCAGCAGTTTAAAGGCCGTACGGCGTGGCTATGGCTACACCTTC.

The DNA of the CDR3 is TGTGCCAGCAGCTTGATTACAGGGTTCAAGGACTATGGCTACACCTTC. Amino acid sequence: CASSLITGFKDYGYTF. J is TRBJ1-2 and V is TRBV5-8, with D possibly matching TRBD1 (6 bases). CDR3 length: 16 residues. The germline V gene has CDR1 SGHTS and CDR2 YDEGEE. The ends were cut back, 1 base at V and 3 bases at J, with 16 bases in the middle.

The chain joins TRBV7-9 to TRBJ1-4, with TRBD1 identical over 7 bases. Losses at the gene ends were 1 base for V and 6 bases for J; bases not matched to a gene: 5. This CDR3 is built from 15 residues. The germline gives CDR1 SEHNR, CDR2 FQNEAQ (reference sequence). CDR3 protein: CASSLGRGSDEKLFF. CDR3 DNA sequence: TGTGCCAGCAGCTTAGGCAGGGGGAGTGATGAAAAACTGTTTTTT.

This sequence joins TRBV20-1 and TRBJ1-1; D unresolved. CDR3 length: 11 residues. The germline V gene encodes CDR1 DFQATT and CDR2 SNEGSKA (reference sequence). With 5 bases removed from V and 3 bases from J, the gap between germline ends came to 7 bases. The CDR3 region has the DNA TGCAGTGCTCCAAGGGACACTGAAGCTTTCTTT. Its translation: CSAPRDTEAFF.

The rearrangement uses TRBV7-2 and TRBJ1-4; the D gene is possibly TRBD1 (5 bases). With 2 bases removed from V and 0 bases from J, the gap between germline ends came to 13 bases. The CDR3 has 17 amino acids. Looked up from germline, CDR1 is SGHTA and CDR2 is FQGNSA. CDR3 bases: TGTGCCAGCAGCTTAAATGGGGCGTGGTCAACTAATGAAAAACTGTTTTTT. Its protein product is CASSLNGAWSTNEKLFF.

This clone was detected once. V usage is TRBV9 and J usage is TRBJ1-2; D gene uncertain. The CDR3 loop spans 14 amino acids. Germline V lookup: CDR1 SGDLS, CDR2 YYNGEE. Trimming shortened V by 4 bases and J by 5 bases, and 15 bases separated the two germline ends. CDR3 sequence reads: CASSPHLRKYGYTF. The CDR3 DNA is TGTGCCAGCAGCCCCCACCTACGGAAGTATGGCTACACCTTC.

The CDR3 coding sequence is TGTGCCACCAGCAGAGATCCAGGGGGAGTCTCAGATACGCAGTATTTT. Its translation: CATSRDPGGVSDTQYF. V is TRBV15 and J is TRBJ2-3; 7 nucleotides align to TRBD1. Germline lookup yields CDR1 LNHNV and CDR2 YYDKDF (reference sequence). This CDR3 is 16 amino acids long. With 0 bases clipped from V and 4 bases from J, the junction kept 7 bases outside the gene matches. Supplemented by reference TRBV15 and TRBJ2-3, the full variable domain reads DAMVIQNPRYQVTQFGKPVTLSCSQTLNHNVMYWYQQKSSQAPKLLFHYYDKDFNNEADTPDNFQSRRPNTSFCFLDIRSPGLGDTAMYLCATSRDPGGVSDTQYFGPGTRLTVL.

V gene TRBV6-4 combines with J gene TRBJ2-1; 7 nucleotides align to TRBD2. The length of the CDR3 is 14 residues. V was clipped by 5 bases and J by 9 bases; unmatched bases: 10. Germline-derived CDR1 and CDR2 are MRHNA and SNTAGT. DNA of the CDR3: TGTGCCAGCAGTTTGGAGCGGGGAGCAGGTGAGCAGTTCTTC. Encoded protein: CASSLERGAGEQFF.

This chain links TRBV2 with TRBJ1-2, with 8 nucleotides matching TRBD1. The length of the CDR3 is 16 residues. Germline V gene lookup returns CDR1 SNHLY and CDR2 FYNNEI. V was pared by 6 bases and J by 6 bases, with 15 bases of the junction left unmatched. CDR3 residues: CASRRTGLSMSDGYTF. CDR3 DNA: TGTGCCAGCAGAAGGACAGGGCTAAGCATGTCGGATGGCTACACCTTC.

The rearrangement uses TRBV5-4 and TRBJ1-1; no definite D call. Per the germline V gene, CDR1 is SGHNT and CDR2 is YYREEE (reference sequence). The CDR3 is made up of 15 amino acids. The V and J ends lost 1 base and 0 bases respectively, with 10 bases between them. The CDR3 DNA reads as TGTGCCAGCAGCTTGCGCGGCAGCATGAACACTGAAGCTTTCTTT. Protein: CASSLRGSMNTEAFF.

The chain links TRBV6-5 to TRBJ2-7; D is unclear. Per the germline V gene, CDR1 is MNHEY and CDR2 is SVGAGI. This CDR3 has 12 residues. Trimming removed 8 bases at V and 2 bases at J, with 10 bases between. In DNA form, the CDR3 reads TGTGCCAGCCGGTCAGAGACCTACGAGCAGTACTTC. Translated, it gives CASRSETYEQYF.

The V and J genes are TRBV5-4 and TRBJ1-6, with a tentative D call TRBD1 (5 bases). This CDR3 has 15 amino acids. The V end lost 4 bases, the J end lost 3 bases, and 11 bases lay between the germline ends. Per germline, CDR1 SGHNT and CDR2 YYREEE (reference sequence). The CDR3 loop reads CASSVDRLYNSPLHF. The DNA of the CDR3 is TGTGCCAGCAGCGTCGACAGACTCTATAATTCACCCCTCCACTTT.

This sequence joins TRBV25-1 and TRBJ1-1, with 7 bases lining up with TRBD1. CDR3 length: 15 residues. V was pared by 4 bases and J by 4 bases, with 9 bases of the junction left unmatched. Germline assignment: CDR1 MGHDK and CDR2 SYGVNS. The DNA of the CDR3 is TGTGCCAGCAGTGCCTTACAGGGGCTGGGCACTGAAGCTTTCTTT. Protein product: CASSALQGLGTEAFF.

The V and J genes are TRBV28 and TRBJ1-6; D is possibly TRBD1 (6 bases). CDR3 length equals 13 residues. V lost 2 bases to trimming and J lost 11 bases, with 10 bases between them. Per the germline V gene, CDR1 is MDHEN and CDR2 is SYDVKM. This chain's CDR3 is CASSLKGGPPLHF. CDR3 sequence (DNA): TGTGCCAGCAGTTTAAAGGGGGGTCCACCCCTCCACTTT.

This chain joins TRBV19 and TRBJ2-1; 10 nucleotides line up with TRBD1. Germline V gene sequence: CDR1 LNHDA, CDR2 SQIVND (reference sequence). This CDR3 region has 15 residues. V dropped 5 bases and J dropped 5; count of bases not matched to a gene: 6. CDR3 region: CASSRDRGLDNEQFF. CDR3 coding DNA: TGTGCCAGTAGTCGCGACAGGGGGCTCGACAATGAGCAGTTCTTC. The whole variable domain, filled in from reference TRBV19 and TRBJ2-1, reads DGGITQSPKYLFRKEGQNVTLSCEQNLNHDAMYWYRQDPGQGLRLIYYSQIVNDFQKGDIAEGYSVSREKKESFPLTVTSAQKNPTAFYLCASSRDRGLDNEQFFGPGTRLTVL.

The CDR3 DNA reads as TGTGCCAGCTCACTTCAACCGGGACAGGGGGGGTTTGCTTTCTTT. Its protein product is CASSLQPGQGGFAFF. This sequence joins TRBV18 and TRBJ1-1; 11 nucleotides agree with TRBD1. Trimming at V came to 4 bases and at J to 11 bases, leaving 12 bases not matched to a gene. The germline V gene has CDR1 KGHSH and CDR2 LQKENI. The CDR3 length is 15 residues.

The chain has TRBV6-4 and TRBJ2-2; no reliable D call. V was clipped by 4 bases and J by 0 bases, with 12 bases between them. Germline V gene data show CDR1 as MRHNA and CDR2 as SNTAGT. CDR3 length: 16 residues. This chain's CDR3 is CASSVVGVSNTGELFF. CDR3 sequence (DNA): TGTGCCAGCAGTGTAGTCGGAGTATCGAACACCGGGGAGCTGTTTTTT.

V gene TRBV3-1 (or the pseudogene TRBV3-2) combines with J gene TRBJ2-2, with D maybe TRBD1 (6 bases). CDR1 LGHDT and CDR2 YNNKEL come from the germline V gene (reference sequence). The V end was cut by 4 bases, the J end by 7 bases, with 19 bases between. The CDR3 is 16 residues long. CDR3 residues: CASSPQLGGAGGELFF. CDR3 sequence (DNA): TGTGCCAGCAGCCCACAACTAGGGGGAGCAGGCGGGGAGCTGTTTTTT.

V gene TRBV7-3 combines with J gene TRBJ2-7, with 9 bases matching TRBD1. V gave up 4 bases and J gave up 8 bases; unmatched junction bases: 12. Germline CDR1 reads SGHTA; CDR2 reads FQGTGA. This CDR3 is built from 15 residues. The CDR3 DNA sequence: TGTGCCAGCAGCTCGGGACAGGGTTTATATGAGAAGCAGTACTTC. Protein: CASSSGQGLYEKQYF. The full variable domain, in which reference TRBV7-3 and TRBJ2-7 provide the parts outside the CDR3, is GAGVSQTPSNKVTEKGKYVELRCDPISGHTALYWYRQSLGQGPEFLIYFQGTGAADDSGLPNDRFFAVRPEGSVSTLKIQRTERGDSAVYLCASSSGQGLYEKQYFGPGTRLTVT.